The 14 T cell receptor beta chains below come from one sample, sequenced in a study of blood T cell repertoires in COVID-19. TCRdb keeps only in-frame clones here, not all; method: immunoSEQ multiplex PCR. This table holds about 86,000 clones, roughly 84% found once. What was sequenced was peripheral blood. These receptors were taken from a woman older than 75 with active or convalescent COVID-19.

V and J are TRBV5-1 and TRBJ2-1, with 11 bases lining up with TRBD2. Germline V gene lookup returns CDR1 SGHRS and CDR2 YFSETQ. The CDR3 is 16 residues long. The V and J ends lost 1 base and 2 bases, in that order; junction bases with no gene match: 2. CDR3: CASSLPSGRTYNEQFF. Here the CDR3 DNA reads TGCGCCAGCAGCTTGCCTAGCGGGAGGACCTACAATGAGCAGTTCTTC.

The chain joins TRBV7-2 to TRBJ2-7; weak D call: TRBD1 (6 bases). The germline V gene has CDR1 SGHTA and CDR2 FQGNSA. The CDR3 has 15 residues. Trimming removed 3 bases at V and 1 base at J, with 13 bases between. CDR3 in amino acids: CASSLDSQASYEQYF. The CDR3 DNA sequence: TGTGCCAGCAGCTTGGACAGCCAAGCATCCTACGAGCAGTACTTC.

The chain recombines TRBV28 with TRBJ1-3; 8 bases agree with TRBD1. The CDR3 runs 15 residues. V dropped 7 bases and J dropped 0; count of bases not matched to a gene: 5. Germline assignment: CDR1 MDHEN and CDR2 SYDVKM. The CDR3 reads CASTGTGFSGNTIYF. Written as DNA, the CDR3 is TGTGCCAGCACCGGGACAGGCTTCTCTGGAAACACCATATATTTT.

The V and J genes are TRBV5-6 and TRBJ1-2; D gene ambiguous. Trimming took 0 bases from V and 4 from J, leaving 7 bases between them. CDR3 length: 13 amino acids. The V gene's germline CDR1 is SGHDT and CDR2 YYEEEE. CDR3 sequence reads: CASSLGGVYGYTF. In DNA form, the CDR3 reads TGTGCCAGCAGCTTGGGGGGAGTCTATGGCTACACCTTC.

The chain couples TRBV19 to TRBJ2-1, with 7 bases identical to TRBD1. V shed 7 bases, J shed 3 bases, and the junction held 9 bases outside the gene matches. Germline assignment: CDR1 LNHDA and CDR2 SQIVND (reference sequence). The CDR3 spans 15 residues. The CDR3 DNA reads TGTGCCAGTACCCCTGAACAGGGGAACTACAATGAGCAGTTCTTC. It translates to CASTPEQGNYNEQFF.

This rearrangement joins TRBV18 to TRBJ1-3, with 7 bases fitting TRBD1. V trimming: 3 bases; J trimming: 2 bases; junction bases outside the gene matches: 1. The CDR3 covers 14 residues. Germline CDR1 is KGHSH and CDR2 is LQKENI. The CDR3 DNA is TGTGCCAGCTCACCGGGGACAGCTGGAAACACCATATATTTT. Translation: CASSPGTAGNTIYF.

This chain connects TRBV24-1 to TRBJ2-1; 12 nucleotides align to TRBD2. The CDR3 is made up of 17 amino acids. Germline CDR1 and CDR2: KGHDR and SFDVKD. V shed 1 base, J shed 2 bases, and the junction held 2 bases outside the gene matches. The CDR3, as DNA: TGTGCCACCAGTGATTTAGGACTAGCGGGGACCTACAATGAGCAGTTCTTC. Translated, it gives CATSDLGLAGTYNEQFF.

This CDR3 reads CASSFGSGANVLTF. CDR3 sequence (DNA): TGCGCCAGCAGCTTCGGCTCTGGGGCCAACGTCCTGACTTTC. The gene calls are TRBV5-1 and TRBJ2-6; D is unresolved. This CDR3 contains 14 residues. CDR1 is SGHRS, CDR2 YFSETQ, per germline. V was trimmed by 2 bases and J by 0 bases, leaving 3 bases between them.

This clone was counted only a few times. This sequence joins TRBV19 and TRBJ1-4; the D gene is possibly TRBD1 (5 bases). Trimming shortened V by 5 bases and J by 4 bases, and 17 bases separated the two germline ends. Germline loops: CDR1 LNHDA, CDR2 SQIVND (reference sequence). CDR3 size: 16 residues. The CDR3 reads CASSRLLQDRNEKLFF. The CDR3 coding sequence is TGTGCCAGTAGTCGGCTCCTACAGGACCGTAATGAAAAACTGTTTTTT.

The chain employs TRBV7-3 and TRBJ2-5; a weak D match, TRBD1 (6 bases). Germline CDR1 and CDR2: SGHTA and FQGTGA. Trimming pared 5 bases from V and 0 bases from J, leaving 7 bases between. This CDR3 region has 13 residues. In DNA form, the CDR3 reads TGTGCCAGCAGCCAGGGGCACCAAGAGACCCAGTACTTC. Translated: CASSQGHQETQYF.

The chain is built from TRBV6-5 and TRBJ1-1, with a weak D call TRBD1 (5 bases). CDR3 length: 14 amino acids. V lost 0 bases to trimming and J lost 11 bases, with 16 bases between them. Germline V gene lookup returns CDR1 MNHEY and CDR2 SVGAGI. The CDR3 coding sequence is TGTGCCAGCAGTTACTCGACTCATCAGGGTAAGGCTTTCTTT. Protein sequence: CASSYSTHQGKAFF.

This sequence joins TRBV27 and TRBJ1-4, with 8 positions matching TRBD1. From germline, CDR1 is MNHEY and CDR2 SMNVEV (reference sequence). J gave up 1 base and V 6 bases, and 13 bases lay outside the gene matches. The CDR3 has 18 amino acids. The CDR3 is CASSPTPGGAVTNEKLFF. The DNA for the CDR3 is TGTGCCAGCAGCCCTACCCCAGGGGGCGCCGTAACTAATGAAAAACTGTTTTTT.

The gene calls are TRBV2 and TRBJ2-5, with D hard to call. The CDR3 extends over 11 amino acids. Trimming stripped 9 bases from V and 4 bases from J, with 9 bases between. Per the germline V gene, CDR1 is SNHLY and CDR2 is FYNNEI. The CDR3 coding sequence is TGTGCCAGTGTGCTCGGAGAGACCCAGTACTTC. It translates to CASVLGETQYF.

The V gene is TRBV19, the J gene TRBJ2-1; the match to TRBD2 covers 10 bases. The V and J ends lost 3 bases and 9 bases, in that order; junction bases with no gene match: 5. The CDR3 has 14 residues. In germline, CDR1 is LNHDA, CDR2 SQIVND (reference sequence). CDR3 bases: TGTGCCAGTAGTATCAGCGGGGGGGCCGGTGAGCAGTTCTTC. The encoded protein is CASSISGGAGEQFF.